Listed below are T cell receptor beta chains from one sample, sequenced in a study of cytomegalovirus exposure and HLA in healthy donors. Some clones are missing from TCRdb's copy, which holds only in-frame ones; the method was immunoSEQ multiplex PCR. The sample lists 95,000 to 150,000 clones; around 94% were seen once. The sample comprised PBMCs. The receptors were sampled from a woman aged 18 to 35 in good health and CMV-seronegative. Both conserved end residues are trimmed from each CDR3. A D gene is named only where the DNA matches it firmly.

V gene,J gene,D gene,CDR3 protein
TRBV7-9,TRBJ1-1,TRBD1,ASRRQGVGTEAF
TRBV6-5,TRBJ2-3,.,ASSSVAGTDTQY
TRBV9,TRBJ2-7,.,ASSPLSVAEQY
TRBV7-2,TRBJ2-3,.,ASSLGGFPTDTQY
TRBV5-1,TRBJ2-7,TRBD1,ASSLAGQGPYEQY
TRBV7-7,TRBJ1-5,.,ASPGTGKGSFSNFNQPQH
TRBV6-1,TRBJ1-4,.,ASRYREGSEKLF
TRBV5-8,TRBJ2-7,.,ASSLELGTPKGEQY
TRBV7-2,TRBJ2-5,TRBD2,ASSLQRDPETQY
TRBV30,TRBJ1-1,.,AWRDQGFEAF
TRBV4-1,TRBJ1-2,.,ASSQQYNYGYT
TRBV11-2,TRBJ1-1,.,ASDEISQYTEAF
TRBV2,TRBJ1-5,TRBD1,ASNAGGNSNQPQH
TRBV28,TRBJ2-3,.,ASRSGTSLSTDTQY
TRBV9,TRBJ2-1,TRBD1,ASSTGALNEQF
TRBV5-6,TRBJ2-7,.,ASNTGRQDYEQY
TRBV19,TRBJ2-3,.,ASSIQAGVGDTQY
TRBV28,TRBJ2-3,.,ATRRVVTDTQY